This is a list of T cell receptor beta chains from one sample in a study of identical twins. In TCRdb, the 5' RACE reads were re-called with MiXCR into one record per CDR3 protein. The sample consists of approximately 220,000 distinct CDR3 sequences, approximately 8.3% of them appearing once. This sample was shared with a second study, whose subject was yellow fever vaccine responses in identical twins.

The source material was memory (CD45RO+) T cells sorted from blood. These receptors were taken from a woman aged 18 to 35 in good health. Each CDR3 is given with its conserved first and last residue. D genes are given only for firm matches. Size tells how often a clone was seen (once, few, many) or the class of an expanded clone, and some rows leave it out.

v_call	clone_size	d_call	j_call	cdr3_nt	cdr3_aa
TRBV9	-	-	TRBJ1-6	TGTGCCAGCAGCGTAGGCGGTTCACCCCTCCACTTT	CASSVGGSPLHF
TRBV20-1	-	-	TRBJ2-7	TGCAGTGCTAGCGTCAGGGAGCACGAGCAGTACTTC	CSASVREHEQYF
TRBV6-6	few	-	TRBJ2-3	TGTGCCAGTCAAGACAACCCCGTAGATACGCAGTATTTT	CASQDNPVDTQYF
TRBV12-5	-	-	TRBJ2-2	TGTGCTAGTGGGTATGCCGTTCCCGGGGAGCTGTTTTTT	CASGYAVPGELFF
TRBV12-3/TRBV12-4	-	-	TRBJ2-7	TGTGCCAGCAGTTTGCGTCTGTACGAGCAGTACTTC	CASSLRLYEQYF
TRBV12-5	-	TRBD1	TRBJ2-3	TGTGCTAGTGGCCAGGGGGACAGGGGAACAGATACGCAGTATTTT	CASGQGDRGTDTQYF
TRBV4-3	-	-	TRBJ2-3	TGCGCCAGCAGCCAAGATCCCTTGGGGGGAGTGGGTACAGATACGCAGTATTTT	CASSQDPLGGVGTDTQYF
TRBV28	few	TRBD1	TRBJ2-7	TGTGCCAGCAGGGCCGGGACAGGATTCTCCTACGAGCAGTACTTC	CASRAGTGFSYEQYF
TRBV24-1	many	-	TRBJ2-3	TGTGCCACCGCCGACACGCCGATCACAGATACGCAGTATTTT	CATADTPITDTQYF
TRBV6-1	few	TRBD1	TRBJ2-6	TGTGCCACCCTCGACAGGGATGGGGCCAACGTCCTGACTTTC	CATLDRDGANVLTF
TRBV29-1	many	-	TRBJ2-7	TGCAGCGTTGTGAGGGGTGCCTACGAGCAGTACTTC	CSVVRGAYEQYF
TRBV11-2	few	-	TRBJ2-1	TGTGCCAGCAGCTCCAGTCCGGGGAGTGAGCAGTTCTTC	CASSSSPGSEQFF
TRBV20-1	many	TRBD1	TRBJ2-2	TGCAGTGCTGGACAGGATCCCACCGGGGAGCTGTTTTTT	CSAGQDPTGELFF
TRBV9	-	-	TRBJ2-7	TGTGCCAGCAGCGTAGATGGAGGGAACGAGCAGTACTTC	CASSVDGGNEQYF
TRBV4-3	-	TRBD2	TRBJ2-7	TGCGCCAGCAGCCAAGTTTGGGCGGGAGTCACCTACGAGCAGTACTTC	CASSQVWAGVTYEQYF
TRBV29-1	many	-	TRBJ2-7	TGCAGCGTTGAAGAGCCCTCCTACGAGCAGTACTTC	CSVEEPSYEQYF